The next 4 T cell receptor beta chains were all read from a single sample in a study of cytomegalovirus exposure and HLA in healthy donors. Profiling relied on immunoSEQ multiplex PCR, and the TCRdb table lists in-frame clones only, not all of them. The sample includes roughly 43,000 clones, around nine tenths of them seen just once. Sequenced input: PBMCs. These receptors originate from a man in his late teens or twenties in good health and CMV-seronegative.

A single count supports this clone. The V and J genes are TRBV2 and TRBJ1-2; D may be TRBD1 (6 bases). Germline V gives CDR1 SNHLY, CDR2 FYNNEI. The CDR3 sequence is 14 residues long. Trimming left V 6 bases short and J 2 bases short, with 13 bases between. The CDR3 nucleotides are TGTGCCAGCAGCGGGACATTTTTAAACTATGGCTACACCTTC. Amino acid sequence: CASSGTFLNYGYTF.

The genes are TRBV9 and TRBJ2-1; perhaps TRBD2 as D (6 bases). Trimming pared 3 bases from V and 5 bases from J, leaving 15 bases between. This CDR3 has 15 residues. Germline V gene data show CDR1 as SGDLS and CDR2 as YYNGEE. The CDR3 DNA follows: TGTGCCAGCAGCGGAGTAGCGGCCTACGACAATGAGCAGTTCTTC. Its protein is CASSGVAAYDNEQFF.

The chain joins TRBV6-1 to TRBJ1-2, with D maybe TRBD1 (5 bases). V was cut by 4 bases and J by 2 bases, with 11 bases left in between. Germline lookup yields CDR1 MNHNS and CDR2 SASEGT. This CDR3 is built from 14 residues. Here the CDR3 reads CASSGDSSNYGYTF. In DNA form, the CDR3 reads TGTGCCAGCAGTGGAGACAGCAGCAACTATGGCTACACCTTC.

CDR3 DNA: TGCGCCAGCAGCCAGGACTATACGTACAATGAGCAGTTCTTC. Amino acid sequence: CASSQDYTYNEQFF. The chain is built from TRBV4-1 and TRBJ2-1, with TRBD2 as a possible D gene (6 bases). Germline loops: CDR1 MGHRA, CDR2 YSYEKL. This CDR3 spans 14 amino acids. V lost 3 bases to trimming and J lost 4 bases, with 10 bases between them.